This T cell receptor (beta chain) was captured in a study of T cells in Graves' hyperthyroidism and ophthalmopathy (dated by TCRdb to the late 2010s). With regard to the full study: Peripheral blood was sampled at the time of initial diagnosis, prior to any treatment. A discovery cohort of about 100 patients, 43 with Graves' ophthalmopathy and approximately 55 with stable Graves' hyperthyroidism, was used to find distinguishing TCR V-J signatures. Prospective prediction of ophthalmopathy was tested in an independent validation cohort of 18 to 20 hyperthyroidism patients and approximately 17 patients who later progressed to ophthalmopathy. For training and testing, the 95 to 100 patients in the discovery cohort were randomly divided in a 7:3 ratio. In addition, the study compared T-cell repertoires in thyroid tissue and in blood from 6 or 7 Graves' hyperthyroidism patients. Once sampling was done, hyperthyroidism patients were given methimazole at a starting dose of 30 mg daily, whereas ophthalmopathy patients were given high-dose intravenous methylprednisolone. TCR Vbeta CDR3 sequencing of 130 to 150 peripheral blood samples (approximately 44 ophthalmopathy, roughly 74 hyperthyroidism and roughly 17 progressor patients) is reported in the paper. Findings and caveats that apply to the study as a whole: Most expanded thyroid clonotypes (frequency above 0.001) were also detected in blood, a finding suggesting that blood repertoires may reflect thyroid immune responses. No statistical method was used to fix the sample size in advance, and group allocation was not hidden from the investigators. In validation, the model predicted progression to ophthalmopathy a median of roughly 6.1 months before onset, with about 64% sensitivity and about 75% specificity. Ophthalmopathy was separated from stable hyperthyroidism by a 13 V-J signature model, with 87.88% sensitivity and around 81% specificity obtained in cross-validation and 80%/75% obtained in testing.

The sample holds many counts of this clonotype. Its antigen remains unidentified. Per-base qualities were not stored, and no clone one base away is much larger. Graves' hyperthyroidism was defined as stable when no progression to ophthalmopathy occurred over 18 months of follow-up. Hyperthyroidism patients were newly diagnosed, had a disease duration of under 2 months, and were aged 18 to 65 years. The study excluded patients with uncontrolled infections, other autoimmune diseases, pregnancy or lactation. Diagnoses were based on clinical symptoms, serum thyroxine and TRAb, thyroid ultrasound and orbital computed tomography. PBMCs were isolated from 7.5 to 10 ml of fresh peripheral blood by Ficoll-Paque density gradient centrifugation. Total RNA was extracted using Trizol reagent, and RNA quality was assessed on an Agilent 2100 Bioanalyzer. The TCR beta CDR3 regions were amplified from the RNA transcripts. For the first round of RT-PCR on the TCR CDR3, the HTBI primer set was used together with the Qiagen OneStep RT-PCR kit. Libraries were constructed in a second round of multiplex PCR, after which size selection and purification were performed. Libraries were sequenced paired-end with 100 bp reads on an Illumina HiSeq2000. On the authors' methods: SOAPnuke was used to process the raw data, with reads discarded if the reads contained adapters or uncalled bases, had a mean Phred below 15, or lacked an exact constant-primer or identifier match. High-quality paired reads were merged with COPE v1.2.5, and unique nucleotide sequences were defined as clonotypes. Clonotypes were aligned to IMGT TRBV, TRBD and TRBJ reference segments using MiTCR v1.1. Only V-J combinations with frequency above 0.0001, covering about 99% of repertoires, were analysed. The TCS score was defined as the ratio of F50 (clonal expansion) to E x V (chaos), calculated using BLOSUM62-based TCRdist between CDR3 peptides within each V-J. Welch's t-statistics and random forest reduced 500 to 650 V-J features to under 15, which were used in a naive Bayes classifier (R e1071). TCRdb reprocessed the public reads (quality trimming at Q25 with fastp, clone calling with MiXCR) and kept in-frame beta chains. Rows with a matching CDR3 protein are joined into one entry that keeps the most common DNA and genes. The V and J calls were determined by TCRdb, not by the authors. The sample yields some 420,000 distinct CDR3 sequences; approximately 14% were counted once. Together, the top ten hold about 5% of the sample.

Reading from cysteine to phenylalanine, the CDR3 counts 15 amino acids. Left in the record is the CDR3 DNA by itself, 45 bases read in frame from the first base. Taken from the germline V gene (reference sequence), the CDR1 and CDR2 loops are LGHDT and YNNKEL. Unmatched junction bases come to 7, with V trimmed by 3 bases and J by 5 bases. The sequence was collected from a woman between 18 and 29 years old with Graves' hyperthyroidism. Here the chain combines TRBV3-1 and TRBJ2-1; 7 bases in the middle match TRBD2. Sequenced sample: blood. The sequenced DNA is TGTGCCAGCAGCCATGCTAGCGGATATAACAATGAGCAGTTCTTC. This codes for CASSHASGYNNEQFF.